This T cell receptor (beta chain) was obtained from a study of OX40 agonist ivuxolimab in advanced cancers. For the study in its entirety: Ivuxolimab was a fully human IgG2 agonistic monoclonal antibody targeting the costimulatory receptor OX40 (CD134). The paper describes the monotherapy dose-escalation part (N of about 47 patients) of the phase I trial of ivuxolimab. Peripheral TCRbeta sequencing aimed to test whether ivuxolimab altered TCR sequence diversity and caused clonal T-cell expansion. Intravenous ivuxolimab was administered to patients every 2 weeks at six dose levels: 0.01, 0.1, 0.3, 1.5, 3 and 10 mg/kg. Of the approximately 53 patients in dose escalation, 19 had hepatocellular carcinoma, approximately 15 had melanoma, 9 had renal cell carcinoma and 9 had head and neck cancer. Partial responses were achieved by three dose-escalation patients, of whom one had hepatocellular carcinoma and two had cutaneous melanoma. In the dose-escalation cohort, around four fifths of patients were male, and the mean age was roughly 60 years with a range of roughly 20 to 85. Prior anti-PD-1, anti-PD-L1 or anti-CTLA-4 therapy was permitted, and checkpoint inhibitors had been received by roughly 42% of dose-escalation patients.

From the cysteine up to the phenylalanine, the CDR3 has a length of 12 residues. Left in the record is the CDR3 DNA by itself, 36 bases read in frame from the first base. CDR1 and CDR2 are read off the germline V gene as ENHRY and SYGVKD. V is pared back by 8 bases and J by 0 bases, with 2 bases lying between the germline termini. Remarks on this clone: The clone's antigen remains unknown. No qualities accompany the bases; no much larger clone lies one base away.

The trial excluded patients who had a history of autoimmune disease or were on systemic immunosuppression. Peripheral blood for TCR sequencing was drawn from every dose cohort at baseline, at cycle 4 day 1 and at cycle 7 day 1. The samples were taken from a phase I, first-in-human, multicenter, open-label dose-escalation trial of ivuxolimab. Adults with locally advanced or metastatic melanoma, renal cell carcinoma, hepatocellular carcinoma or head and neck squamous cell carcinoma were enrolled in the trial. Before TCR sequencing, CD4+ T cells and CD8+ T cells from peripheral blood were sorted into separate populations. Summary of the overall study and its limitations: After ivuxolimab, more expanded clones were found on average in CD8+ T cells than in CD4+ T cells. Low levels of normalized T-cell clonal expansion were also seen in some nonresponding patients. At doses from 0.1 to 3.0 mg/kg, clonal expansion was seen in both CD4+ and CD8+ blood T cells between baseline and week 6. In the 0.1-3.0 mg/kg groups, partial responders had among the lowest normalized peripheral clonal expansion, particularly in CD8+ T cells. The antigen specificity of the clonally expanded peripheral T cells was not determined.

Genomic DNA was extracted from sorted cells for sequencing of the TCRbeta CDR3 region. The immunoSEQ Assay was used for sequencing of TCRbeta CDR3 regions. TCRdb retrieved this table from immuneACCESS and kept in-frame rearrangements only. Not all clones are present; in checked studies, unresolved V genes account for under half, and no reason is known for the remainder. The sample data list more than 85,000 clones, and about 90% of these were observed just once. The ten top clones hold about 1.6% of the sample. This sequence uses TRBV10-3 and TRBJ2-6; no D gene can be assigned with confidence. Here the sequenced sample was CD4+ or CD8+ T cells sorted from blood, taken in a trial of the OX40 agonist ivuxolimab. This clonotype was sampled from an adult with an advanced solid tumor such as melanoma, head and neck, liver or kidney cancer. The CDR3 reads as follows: CAIGSGANVLTF. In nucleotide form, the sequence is TGTGCCATCGGCTCTGGGGCCAACGTCCTGACTTTC.